This T cell receptor beta chain comes out of a study of tumour-infiltrating T cells in Burkitt lymphoma. In the study overall: Productive clonality predicted overall and progression-free survival.

The CDR3 spans 13 residues. Germline CDR1 SEHNR, CDR2 FQNEAQ (reference sequence). V was clipped by 3 bases and J by 0 bases, with 5 bases between them. This clone was picked up a small number of times. Produced via immunoSEQ multiplex PCR; TCRdb's table is partial and in-frame only. The sample lists about 7,100 clones, about 18% occurring once. Material for sequencing was tumor tissue. This sequence originates from a human donor with diffuse large B-cell lymphoma. The chain links TRBV7-9 to TRBJ1-2, with D unresolved. CDR3 sequence (DNA): TGTGCCAGCAGCTTTGGGCCTAACTATGGCTACACCTTC. Protein product: CASSFGPNYGYTF.